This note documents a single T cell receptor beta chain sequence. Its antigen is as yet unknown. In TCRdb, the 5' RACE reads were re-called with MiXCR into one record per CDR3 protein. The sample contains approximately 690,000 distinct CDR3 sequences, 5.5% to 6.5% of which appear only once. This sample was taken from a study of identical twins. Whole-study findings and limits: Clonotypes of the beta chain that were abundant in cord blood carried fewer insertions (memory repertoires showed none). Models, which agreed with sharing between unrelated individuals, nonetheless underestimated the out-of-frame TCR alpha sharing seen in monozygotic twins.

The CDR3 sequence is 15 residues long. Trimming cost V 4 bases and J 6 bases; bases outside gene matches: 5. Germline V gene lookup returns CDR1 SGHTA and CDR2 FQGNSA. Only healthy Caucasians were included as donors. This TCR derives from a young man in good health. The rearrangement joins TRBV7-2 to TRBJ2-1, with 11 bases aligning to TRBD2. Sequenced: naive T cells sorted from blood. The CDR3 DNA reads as TGTGCCAGCAGCTGGGGGACTAGCGGAAGCAATGAGCAGTTCTTC. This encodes CASSWGTSGSNEQFF.